The next 8 T cell receptor beta chains were all read from a single sample in a study of shared clonotypes between healthy human individuals. Sequencing was performed with immunoSEQ multiplex PCR; in TCRdb, only in-frame clones are kept and a portion is missing. The sample includes around 700,000 clones, 72% of them seen just once. Material for sequencing was memory CD4+ T cells sorted from blood. The subset was: CD45RA-negative fraction. These receptors all stem from a woman in her 30s in good health.

This chain uses TRBV11-2 with TRBJ2-7; perhaps TRBD1 as D (6 bases). Trimming shortened V by 5 bases and J by 3 bases, and 14 bases separated the two germline ends. The CDR3 extends over 14 amino acids. Germline V gene lookup returns CDR1 SGHAT and CDR2 FQNNGV. The CDR3 region has the DNA TGTGCCAGCAGCCCCAACGGGGACAACTACGAGCAGTACTTC. It specifies CASSPNGDNYEQYF.

The chain has TRBV6-5 and TRBJ2-3, with 8 bases lining up with TRBD1. Germline V CDR1 and CDR2: MNHEY, SVGAGI. The V gene end was trimmed by 5 bases and the J gene end by 9 bases; junction bases not matched to a gene: 4. There are 12 residues in the CDR3. Here the CDR3 DNA reads TGTGCCAGCAGTAACGACAGGGGAACGCAGTATTTT. Translation: CASSNDRGTQYF.

Notes on this clone: This is likely an artifact of a read error, given a far larger clone one base away. The genes are TRBV7-9 and TRBJ2-7; no firm D call. This CDR3 region has 11 residues. Germline values: CDR1 SEHNR, CDR2 FQNEAQ (reference sequence). V gave up 5 bases and J gave up 2 bases, with 4 bases separating them. The CDR3 spells CASSGAYEQYF. The CDR3 nucleotides are TGTGCCAGCAGCGGGGCCTACGAGCAGTACTTC.

The chain links TRBV7-9 to TRBJ2-7; perhaps D is TRBD1 or TRBD2 (5 bases each). The CDR3 runs 14 residues. Trimming took off 4 bases at V and 3 bases at J, with 13 bases between the two ends. Germline V CDR1 and CDR2: SEHNR, FQNEAQ (reference sequence). The CDR3 coding sequence is TGTGCCAGCAGCTACACGGGGCGATTCTACGAGCAGTACTTC. Protein: CASSYTGRFYEQYF.

The table lists this clone with a few counts. This rearrangement joins TRBV27 to TRBJ2-1; 8 positions agree with TRBD2. The germline CDR1 and CDR2 sequences are MNHEY and SMNVEV (reference sequence). V dropped 6 bases and J dropped 5; count of bases not matched to a gene: 18. This CDR3 is 18 amino acids long. The CDR3 nucleotides read TGTGCCAGCAGCTTCCATCCGGGACTAGGCAGTCGACACAATGAGCAGTTCTTC. Translated: CASSFHPGLGSRHNEQFF.

As for this clone: A single base is all that separates this from a far larger clone, so a read error is likely. The chain uses TRBV7-2 and TRBJ1-3; no firm D call. The CDR3 contains 13 residues. Trimming cost V 1 base and J 4 bases, with 5 bases left between them. Germline V CDR1 and CDR2: SGHTA, FQGNSA. The CDR3 loop reads CASSLVEGNTIYF. The CDR3 bases are TGTGCCAGCAGCTTAGTGGAGGGAAACACCATATATTTT.

Notes on this clone: Different DNA sequences within this sample yield the same CDR3. CDR3 nucleotide sequence: TGTGCCGCTGGGGGGTCCACAGATACGCAGTATTTT. Encoded protein: CAAGGSTDTQYF. The rearrangement joins TRBV10-3 to TRBJ2-3, with D perhaps TRBD2 (6 bases). The length of the CDR3 is 12 residues. Trimming left V 11 bases short and J 2 bases short, with 11 bases between. CDR1 ENHRY and CDR2 SYGVKD come from the germline V gene.

The chain employs TRBV6-5 and TRBJ2-6; D not certain. CDR1 MNHEY and CDR2 SVGAGI come from the germline V gene. The V and J ends lost 5 bases and 1 base respectively, with 6 bases between them. CDR3 length: 14 amino acids. CDR3 in amino acids: CASSGISGANVLTF. CDR3 DNA: TGTGCCAGCAGTGGAATATCTGGGGCCAACGTCCTGACTTTC.